A selection of T cell receptor beta chains follows, all from one sample in a study of T cell responses to AZD1222 COVID-19 vaccine. Produced via immunoSEQ multiplex PCR; TCRdb's table is partial and in-frame only. The table shows about 150,000 clones, with 80% to 95% occurring only once. The sequences come from peripheral blood, collected 28 days after the second AZD1222 dose. These receptors came from an adult who received the AZD1222 COVID-19 vaccine. The CDR3 runs from the conserved cysteine through the conserved F or W. A D gene is named only where the DNA matches it firmly. Clone sizes are given selectively: once, few, many, or a class where the clone is expanded.

V,D,J,size,length,CDR3,DNA
TRBV6-5,-,TRBJ1-3,-,14,CASSNRDSGNTIYF,TGTGCCAGCAGTAACAGGGATTCTGGAAACACCATATATTTT
TRBV19,-,TRBJ1-4,-,14,CASSTPDGNEKLFF,TGTGCCAGTAGTACCCCGGACGGTAATGAAAAACTGTTTTTT
TRBV12-3/TRBV12-4,-,TRBJ2-3,-,13,CASSGSSTDTQYF,TGTGCCAGCAGTGGGTCTAGCACAGATACGCAGTATTTT
TRBV7-9,-,TRBJ1-1,-,16,CASSRDILTSGTEAFF,TGTGCCAGCAGTCGGGACATCCTAACCTCGGGCACTGAAGCTTTCTTT
TRBV27,-,TRBJ2-5,-,14,CASSLIRVWETQYF,TGTGCCAGCAGTTTAATCAGGGTCTGGGAGACCCAGTACTTC
TRBV7-8,TRBD2,TRBJ2-3,-,14,CASSLEGRGDTQYF,TGTGCCAGCAGCTTGGAGGGGAGGGGAGATACGCAGTATTTT
TRBV18,TRBD1,TRBJ1-1,few,13,CASTRDRNTEAFF,TGTGCCAGCACCCGGGACAGGAACACTGAAGCTTTCTTT
TRBV4-1,-,TRBJ1-2,-,16,CASSQELTRINYGYTF,TGCGCCAGCAGCCAAGAACTGACACGAATTAACTATGGCTACACCTTC
TRBV15,TRBD1,TRBJ2-7,once,15,CATSLSAGGFEEQYF,TGTGCCACCAGCCTTAGTGCAGGGGGCTTTGAGGAGCAGTACTTC
TRBV6-1,-,TRBJ2-7,-,15,CASSEGATVTYEQYF,TGTGCCAGCAGTGAAGGAGCGACCGTTACCTACGAGCAGTACTTC
TRBV4-3,-,TRBJ1-1,few,12,CASSQDNTEAFF,TGCGCCAGCAGCCAAGATAACACTGAAGCTTTCTTT
TRBV18,TRBD1,TRBJ1-2,-,15,CASSPGRGHGYGYTF,TGTGCCAGCTCACCAGGCAGGGGGCATGGCTATGGCTACACCTTC
TRBV6-5,-,TRBJ2-3,-,13,CASSYQQGVTQYF,TGTGCCAGCAGTTATCAACAGGGTGTTACGCAGTATTTT
TRBV12-3/TRBV12-4,-,TRBJ1-1,-,10,CASSFGRAFF,TGTGCCAGCAGTTTCGGGAGAGCTTTCTTT
TRBV12-5,-,TRBJ1-1,-,15,CASGLEDSPSAEAFF,TGTGCTAGTGGTTTGGAGGACAGCCCTTCCGCTGAAGCTTTCTTT
TRBV4-3,-,TRBJ1-6,-,14,CASSQDLATSPLHF,TGCGCCAGCAGCCAAGATCTCGCCACGTCACCCCTCCACTTT
TRBV7-9,-,TRBJ2-1,-,12,CASSPREDEQFF,TGTGCCAGCAGCCCCCGCGAGGATGAGCAGTTCTTC
TRBV7-2,-,TRBJ2-3,-,15,CASSLASPGADTQYF,TGTGCCAGCAGCTTAGCTAGTCCAGGGGCAGATACGCAGTATTTT
TRBV9,-,TRBJ2-7,-,16,CASSVAVRAGLYEQYF,TGTGCCAGCAGCGTAGCGGTCAGGGCGGGCCTCTACGAGCAGTACTTC
TRBV5-6,-,TRBJ1-1,-,13,CASSLAGNTEAFF,TGTGCCAGCAGCTTGGCCGGGAACACTGAAGCTTTCTTT
TRBV18,TRBD1,TRBJ1-1,-,15,CASSTSGQVNTEAFF,TGTGCCAGCTCAACTTCGGGACAGGTGAACACTGAAGCTTTCTTT
TRBV27,-,TRBJ1-1,-,15,CASSPFRTGNTEAFF,TGTGCCAGCAGCCCCTTCCGTACAGGGAACACTGAAGCTTTCTTT
TRBV28,TRBD1,TRBJ1-5,-,14,CASMVGQEPQPQHF,TGTGCCAGCATGGTCGGACAGGAACCTCAGCCCCAGCATTTT
TRBV6-5,TRBD1,TRBJ1-2,-,13,CATREGAGYGYTF,TGTGCCACGCGAGAGGGGGCGGGTTATGGCTACACCTTC
TRBV5-5,-,TRBJ2-7,-,15,CASSHDRLSSYEQYF,TGTGCCAGCAGCCACGACAGGTTAAGCTCCTACGAGCAGTACTTC
TRBV27,-,TRBJ1-5,-,14,CASSLYHSNQPQHF,TGTGCCAGCAGTTTATATCACAGCAATCAGCCCCAGCATTTT
TRBV7-2,-,TRBJ2-5,-,15,CASSLARGSRETQYF,TGTGCCAGCAGCTTAGCTCGCGGCTCGCGTGAGACCCAGTACTTC
TRBV7-9,-,TRBJ1-2,once,14,CASSLERGMSGYTF,TGTGCCAGCAGCTTAGAAAGGGGGATGAGCGGCTACACCTTC
TRBV13,-,TRBJ1-2,-,17,CASSFGPLEGGNYGYTF,TGTGCCAGCAGCTTCGGGCCCCTGGAGGGAGGTAACTATGGCTACACCTTC
TRBV11-3,-,TRBJ2-1,-,14,CASSLRGSYNEQFF,TGTGCCAGCAGCTTAAGGGGCTCCTACAATGAGCAGTTCTTC
TRBV28,-,TRBJ1-5,once,15,CASSVNTGKDQPQHF,TGTGCCAGCAGCGTGAATACAGGGAAGGATCAGCCCCAGCATTTT
TRBV18,TRBD1,TRBJ2-1,-,14,CASSPQGALNEQFF,TGTGCCAGCTCACCACAGGGGGCGCTTAATGAGCAGTTCTTC
TRBV7-2,TRBD2,TRBJ2-7,-,14,CASSQWASGYEQYF,TGTGCCAGCAGCCAGTGGGCTAGCGGCTACGAGCAGTACTTC
TRBV4-1,TRBD1,TRBJ1-2,-,12,CATQGPNYGYTF,TGCGCCACACAGGGGCCAAACTATGGCTACACCTTC
TRBV27,-,TRBJ1-2,-,13,CASSLMVGGGYTF,TGTGCCAGCAGCCTTATGGTAGGCGGTGGCTACACCTTC
TRBV19,-,TRBJ1-1,-,13,CASSESRNTEAFF,TGTGCCAGTAGTGAATCCCGGAACACTGAAGCTTTCTTT
TRBV27,TRBD1,TRBJ1-2,-,16,CASSPYATGGRYGYTF,TGTGCCAGCAGTCCCTATGCCACAGGGGGCAGGTATGGCTACACCTTC
TRBV25-1,TRBD2,TRBJ2-5,once,15,CASSEYGEGQETQYF,TGTGCCAGCAGTGAATATGGGGAGGGCCAAGAGACCCAGTACTTC
TRBV29-1,TRBD2,TRBJ2-1,-,15,CSVEVSASGGGEQFF,TGCAGCGTTGAAGTTTCGGCTAGCGGGGGGGGTGAGCAGTTCTTC
TRBV19,-,TRBJ2-7,-,13,CASSRDETYEQYF,TGTGCCAGTAGTCGGGACGAGACCTACGAGCAGTACTTC
TRBV7-2,TRBD2,TRBJ2-7,-,14,CASSYGLAGTEQYF,TGTGCCAGCAGCTACGGACTAGCGGGAACCGAGCAGTACTTC
TRBV11-2,-,TRBJ1-6,-,18,CASSQRPRRDSNAPPLHF,TGTGCCAGCAGTCAACGTCCCCGGAGGGACTCCAATGCTCCACCCCTCCACTTT
TRBV29-1,TRBD1,TRBJ1-4,-,14,CSACPTGGNEKLFF,TGCAGCGCCTGCCCGACAGGGGGGAATGAAAAACTGTTTTTT
TRBV27,TRBD2,TRBJ2-5,-,15,CASTSLAGGRETQYF,TGTGCCAGCACTTCTCTAGCGGGAGGTCGAGAGACCCAGTACTTC
TRBV7-3,TRBD1,TRBJ1-1,-,19,CASSLIHGTGGYGNTEAFF,TGTGCCAGCAGCTTAATCCACGGGACAGGGGGCTACGGGAACACTGAAGCTTTCTTT
TRBV9,-,TRBJ2-3,once,16,CASSAGTATSTDTQYF,TGTGCCAGCAGCGCGGGGACTGCTACTAGCACAGATACGCAGTATTTT
TRBV7-3,-,TRBJ1-2,-,13,CASSSGLNYGYTF,TGTGCCAGCAGCTCCGGACTTAACTATGGCTACACCTTC
TRBV7-6,TRBD2,TRBJ2-5,once,15,CASSEGLAVKETQYF,TGTGCCAGCAGCGAAGGACTAGCGGTGAAAGAGACCCAGTACTTC
TRBV5-4,-,TRBJ1-3,-,12,CASSLYKDTIYF,TGTGCCAGCAGCTTGTATAAAGACACCATATATTTT